The clone carrying this T cell receptor beta chain was observed at least ten times. The data were obtained in a study of glioma-infiltrating T cells. Using RNA template, CDR3s of TCR alpha and beta were amplified with iRepertoire arm-PCR. TCRdb reprocessed the multiplex PCR reads via MiXCR and lists one record per CDR3 protein. The sample carries roughly 100,000 distinct CDR3 sequences, about 40% recorded once. Germline values: CDR1 MNHEY, CDR2 SMNVEV (reference sequence). V was pared by 3 bases and J by 7 bases, with 13 bases between. This CDR3 is built from 14 residues. The source of this sequence is a human donor with low-grade glioma or glioblastoma, undergoing nonglioma brain surgery, or in good health (not recorded which). What was sequenced was glioma tissue, nonneoplastic brain tissue, or PBMCs (not recorded which). This chain joins TRBV27 and TRBJ2-1; no clear D. CDR3 in amino acids: CASSFVGMGNEQFF. The CDR3 DNA follows: TGTGCCAGCAGTTTTGTGGGGATGGGTAATGAGCAGTTCTTC.